A single sample is the source of the 32 T cell receptor beta chains below, sequenced in a study of T cells in Graves' hyperthyroidism and ophthalmopathy. TCR beta CDR3 regions were amplified from RNA transcripts. A set of HTBI primers served as the primers for a first-round RT-PCR of the TCR CDR3. TCRdb called the multiplex PCR reads again in MiXCR, with one record for every CDR3 protein. In the table there are approximately 620,000 distinct CDR3 sequences, about a sixth of which are singletons. The sequenced sample consisted of blood. The receptor set was obtained from a woman aged 40 to 50 with Graves' ophthalmopathy.

CDR3 in DNA: TGTGCCAGCAGTTACTCGACAGGGGTCACTGAAGCTTTCTTT. This sequence encodes CASSYSTGVTEAFF. This chain connects TRBV6-5 to TRBJ1-1; 8 positions agree with TRBD1. With V trimmed by 0 bases and J by 4 bases, 1 base remained unmatched. The CDR3 spans 14 residues. Germline V gene sequence: CDR1 MNHEY, CDR2 SVGAGI.

This clonotype was seen many times. The CDR3 here is CASSQDGPSGVSYEQYF. In nucleotides, the CDR3 is TGTGCCAGCAGCCAAGATGGGCCTAGCGGCGTATCCTACGAGCAGTACTTC. The gene calls are TRBV3-1 and TRBJ2-7; 7 nucleotides agree with TRBD2. The CDR3 runs 17 residues. Germline V gene sequence: CDR1 LGHDT, CDR2 YNNKEL (reference sequence). V dropped 0 bases and J dropped 1; count of bases not matched to a gene: 9.

This clonotype was seen more than once but under ten times. It may be a read error: a sequence one base away is much more abundant. The gene calls are TRBV20-1 and TRBJ1-1, with TRBD1 as a possible D gene (5 bases). The germline V gene has CDR1 DFQATT and CDR2 SNEGSKA (reference sequence). The length of the CDR3 is 12 residues. The CDR3 spells CSARDVGTEALF. CDR3 nucleotide sequence: TGCAGTGCTAGAGATGTGGGGACTGAAGCTCTCTTT.

Regarding this clonotype: This may come from a read error, since a much larger clone is one base off. The chain has TRBV11-2 and TRBJ2-7, with 11 bases fitting TRBD1. Germline CDR1 reads SGHAT; CDR2 reads FQNNGV. The CDR3 has 12 amino acids. V dropped 11 bases and J dropped 7; count of bases not matched to a gene: 7. CDR3 region: CAGGQGAREQYF. In DNA, the CDR3 is TGTGCCGGCGGACAGGGGGCGAGGGAGCAGTACTTC.

With respect to this clonotype: A much more abundant neighbour one base away suggests this may be a read error. V is TRBV11-2 and J is TRBJ2-7, with D perhaps matching TRBD1 (6 bases). The V and J ends lost 7 bases and 11 bases respectively, with 24 bases between them. Germline V gene data show CDR1 as SGHAT and CDR2 as FQNNGV. The CDR3 loop spans 14 amino acids. CDR3 sequence reads: CASILFPRRGSEYF. For the CDR3, the DNA is TGTGCCAGCATCCTCTTCCCCCGTAGGGGGAGCGAGTACTTC.

The table lists this clonotype with many counts. This chain joins TRBV14 and TRBJ2-5; TRBD1 matches at 8 bases. The CDR3 is made up of 15 amino acids. Per the germline V gene, CDR1 is SGHDN and CDR2 is FVKESK. V trimming: 1 base; J trimming: 3 bases; junction bases outside the gene matches: 4. For the CDR3, the DNA is TGTGCCAGCAGCCAAGCACGGACAGGGAAAGAGACCCAGTACTTC. This gives the protein CASSQARTGKETQYF.

The V and J genes are TRBV20-1 and TRBJ2-7; D gene ambiguous. V was cut by 0 bases and J by 3 bases, with 18 bases left in between. Germline V gene sequence: CDR1 DFQATT, CDR2 SNEGSKA (reference sequence). The CDR3 consists of 16 residues. In DNA, the CDR3 is TGCAGTGCTAGAGATTTTCCCCCGACTCTGAACTACGAGCAGTACTTC. This gives the protein CSARDFPPTLNYEQYF.

This sequence joins TRBV11-2 and TRBJ2-2, with 9 bases matching TRBD2. Unmatched junction bases numbered 15, after V lost 5 bases and J lost 8 bases. This CDR3 spans 17 amino acids. Per the germline V gene, CDR1 is SGHAT and CDR2 is FQNNGV. The CDR3 DNA is TGTGCCAGCAGCCCCGCTGGGACTAGCCTCTTCGGAGGGGAGCTGTTTTTT. Amino acids: CASSPAGTSLFGGELFF.

This clonotype was observed at least ten times. This chain connects TRBV6-2 or TRBV6-3 to TRBJ2-7; 7 nucleotides match TRBD2. V shed 5 bases, J shed 5 bases, and the junction held 15 bases outside the gene matches. CDR3 size: 16 residues. Germline CDR1 is MNHEY and CDR2 is SVGEGT. In nucleotides, the CDR3 is TGTGCCAGCAGTCACCCTTACCCCAGGGCGGGGGACGAGCAGTACTTC. Translation gives CASSHPYPRAGDEQYF.

This clonotype turned up a few times. This rearrangement joins TRBV2 to TRBJ1-5; 8 positions match TRBD1. CDR1 and CDR2 from the germline V gene are SNHLY and FYNNEI. This CDR3 region has 16 residues. V lost 3 bases, J lost 0 bases, and 4 bases stayed unmatched. Here the CDR3 DNA reads TGTGCCAGCAGTGAGAGGACAGGGAATAGCAATCAGCCCCAGCATTTT. It yields the protein CASSERTGNSNQPQHF.

Points on this clonotype: This sequence may be a read error, since a much larger clone differs from it by one base. The chain recombines TRBV7-9 with TRBJ2-7, with D perhaps TRBD2 (6 bases). Per the germline V gene, CDR1 is SEHNR and CDR2 is FQNEAQ (reference sequence). CDR3 length equals 12 residues. In DNA, the CDR3 is TGTGCCAGCTCTGGGGGGTCGGCCGAGCGGTACTTC. The encoded protein is CASSGGSAERYF.

This clonotype turned up a few times. V usage is TRBV13 and J usage is TRBJ2-2; 8 bases line up with TRBD2. The J segment lost 5 bases and the V segment lost 5 bases, leaving 7 bases of the junction unmatched. This CDR3 region has 15 residues. In germline, CDR1 is PRHDT, CDR2 FYEKMQ (reference sequence). The CDR3 DNA reads as TGTGCCAGCAGCACGGGGGGGCTGAGGACCGGGGAGCTGTTTTTT. Its translation: CASSTGGLRTGELFF.

The chain combines TRBV7-9 with TRBJ2-1, with TRBD2 identical over 10 bases. V dropped 5 bases and J dropped 5; count of bases not matched to a gene: 6. Germline CDR1 and CDR2: SEHNR and FQNEAQ (reference sequence). The CDR3 covers 15 residues. The CDR3 region is CASSPWTSGHNEQFF. The CDR3, as DNA: TGTGCCAGCAGCCCCTGGACTAGCGGTCACAATGAGCAGTTCTTC.

A note on this clonotype: A much more abundant neighbour one base away suggests this may be a read error. V usage is TRBV2 and J usage is TRBJ1-5, with unresolved D. The V and J ends lost 7 bases and 5 bases respectively, with 12 bases between them. The CDR3 runs to 13 residues. The germline gives CDR1 SNHLY, CDR2 FYNNEI. CDR3 coding DNA: TGTGCCAGCACCGAGGCGGGTTATCAGCCCCAGCATTTT. It codes for CASTEAGYQPQHF.

V gene TRBV20-1 combines with J gene TRBJ2-5, with 9 bases matching TRBD1. This CDR3 has 14 residues. Germline assignment: CDR1 DFQATT and CDR2 SNEGSKA (reference sequence). The junction had 4 bases not matched to a gene; V was cut back by 0 bases and J by 5 bases. The CDR3 DNA sequence: TGCAGTGCTAGAGAGGACAGGGGTTTGGAGACCCAGTACTTC. The encoded protein is CSAREDRGLETQYF.

This chain joins TRBV6-1 and TRBJ2-7; tentatively, D is TRBD1 (6 bases). Germline V gene data show CDR1 as MNHNS and CDR2 as SASEGT. The CDR3 spans 15 residues. The germline V and J ends were trimmed by 5 bases and 5 bases, with 19 bases remaining between them. The CDR3 loop is CASSRNRDLKNEQYF. The CDR3, as DNA: TGTGCCAGCAGTAGAAACAGGGACCTGAAGAACGAGCAGTACTTC.

Remarks on this clonotype: A much larger clone lies one base from this, so it may be a read error. The chain uses TRBV18 and TRBJ2-7, with 8 bases lining up with TRBD2. Germline V gene lookup returns CDR1 KGHSH and CDR2 LQKENI. CDR3 size: 14 residues. The CDR3 reads CASPPEAGVDEQYF. The CDR3 nucleotides read TGTGCCAGCCCACCGGAAGCGGGAGTCGACGAGCAGTACTTC.

The V and J genes are TRBV11-3 and TRBJ1-1; no firm D call. The germline V gene encodes CDR1 SGHNT and CDR2 YENEEA. The V end was cut by 8 bases, the J end by 4 bases, with 11 bases between. The CDR3 has 12 residues. CDR3 DNA: TGTGCCAGCCTAGGGCCGGGCACTGAAGCTTTCTTT. Translation: CASLGPGTEAFF.

This clonotype was recorded at least ten times. V gene TRBV2 combines with J gene TRBJ2-3; 8 bases match TRBD2. Germline loops: CDR1 SNHLY, CDR2 FYNNEI. This CDR3 is built from 14 residues. Trimming at V came to 5 bases and at J to 1 base, leaving 2 bases not matched to a gene. CDR3 sequence: CASSISGGTDTQYF. CDR3 in DNA: TGTGCCAGCAGTATTAGCGGGGGCACAGATACGCAGTATTTT.

The sample holds a few counts of this clonotype. The V gene is TRBV19, the J gene TRBJ2-3; D remains unclear. CDR3 length: 15 amino acids. V gave up 4 bases and J gave up 0 bases, with 11 bases separating them. The germline V gene encodes CDR1 LNHDA and CDR2 SQIVND (reference sequence). Here the CDR3 reads CASSKWRQSTDTQYF. CDR3 DNA sequence: TGTGCCAGTAGTAAATGGCGTCAGAGCACAGATACGCAGTATTTT.

This clonotype was detected ten times or more. V gene TRBV28 combines with J gene TRBJ2-1, with D possibly TRBD2 on 6 matching bases. Germline V lookup: CDR1 MDHEN, CDR2 SYDVKM. The CDR3 is 16 residues long. The ends were cut back, 5 bases at V and 2 bases at J, with 16 bases in the middle. The CDR3 nucleotides read TGTGCCAGCAGTCCCGGCGCGGGGCCCACCTACAATGAGCAGTTCTTC. This codes for CASSPGAGPTYNEQFF.

Ten or more counts support this clonotype. This chain links TRBV5-1 with TRBJ1-4; D gene ambiguous. Per germline, CDR1 SGHRS and CDR2 YFSETQ. The germline V and J ends were trimmed by 4 bases and 5 bases, with 15 bases remaining between them. The CDR3 runs to 15 residues. Here the CDR3 reads CASSRVGGGNEKLFF. CDR3 nucleotides: TGCGCCAGCAGCCGAGTGGGCGGTGGAAATGAAAAACTGTTTTTT.

J is TRBJ2-3 and V is TRBV6-2 or TRBV6-3, with TRBD2 as a possible D gene (6 bases). The germline V and J ends were trimmed by 6 bases and 0 bases, with 13 bases remaining between them. Germline CDR1 MNHEY, CDR2 SVGEGT. The CDR3 runs to 15 residues. The DNA of the CDR3 is TGTGCCAGCAGACGTAGCGGAGCCAGCACAGATACGCAGTATTTT. As protein: CASRRSGASTDTQYF.

This clonotype was seen repeatedly, ten times or more. The chain combines TRBV11-2 with TRBJ2-7; a weak D match, TRBD2 (6 bases). The CDR3 length is 14 residues. The germline gives CDR1 SGHAT, CDR2 FQNNGV. Deletions cut 5 bases from V and 2 bases from J, with 13 bases between. The CDR3 reads CASSTTGRPYEQYF. CDR3 coding DNA: TGTGCCAGCAGCACAACCGGGAGACCCTACGAGCAGTACTTC.

This clonotype was detected ten times or more. V and J are TRBV7-8 and TRBJ1-2; TRBD1 aligns across 8 bases. V was clipped by 0 bases and J by 2 bases; unmatched bases: 8. The CDR3 runs 17 residues. Germline V CDR1 and CDR2: SGHVS, FQNEAQ. This CDR3 reads CASSLAAQGAANYGYTF. The CDR3 coding sequence is TGTGCCAGCAGCTTAGCGGCGCAGGGGGCTGCCAACTATGGCTACACCTTC.

The chain uses TRBV30 and TRBJ2-7, with D possibly TRBD1 on 6 matching bases. V lost 4 bases, J lost 3 bases, and 13 bases lay in between. The germline gives CDR1 GTSNPN, CDR2 SVGIG (reference sequence). The CDR3 has 13 residues. CDR3 nucleotide sequence: TGTGCCTGGAAGGGGCAGGGGTACTACGAGCAGTACTTC. Protein product: CAWKGQGYYEQYF.

This clonotype has a handful of counts. The CDR3 DNA reads TGTGCCAGCAGACCGGACAGGGGAGGTGGCAACTCCTATAATTCACCCCTCCACTTT. This translates into CASRPDRGGGNSYNSPLHF. V and J are TRBV27 and TRBJ1-6; TRBD1 aligns across 9 bases. V trimming: 6 bases; J trimming: 0 bases; junction bases outside the gene matches: 12. Germline CDR1 reads MNHEY; CDR2 reads SMNVEV (reference sequence). CDR3 length: 19 residues.

This clonotype appeared many times. The CDR3 sequence: CASNSGRSLNEQFF. DNA for the CDR3: TGTGCCAGCAACAGCGGGAGGTCCTTGAATGAGCAGTTCTTC. The V and J genes are TRBV28 and TRBJ2-1, with 9 nucleotides matching TRBD2. The length of the CDR3 is 14 residues. Trimming cost V 7 bases and J 7 bases; bases outside gene matches: 8. Germline V gene lookup returns CDR1 MDHEN and CDR2 SYDVKM.

J is TRBJ2-1 and V is TRBV7-9; 11 nucleotides match TRBD2. CDR3 length: 18 amino acids. Germline V CDR1 and CDR2: SEHNR, FQNEAQ (reference sequence). Trimming at V came to 4 bases and at J to 3 bases, leaving 11 bases not matched to a gene. CDR3 protein: CASSSTTPLAGVYNEQFF. For the CDR3, the DNA is TGTGCCAGCAGCTCCACTACCCCACTAGCGGGGGTCTACAATGAGCAGTTCTTC.

This sequence joins TRBV4-1 and TRBJ2-2; either TRBD1 or TRBD2 may supply D (5 bases each). V dropped 5 bases and J dropped 2 bases, with 12 bases sitting between them. The CDR3 consists of 15 residues. Germline CDR1 and CDR2: MGHRA and YSYEKL. Here the CDR3 reads CASSGAEVNTGELFF. CDR3 DNA sequence: TGCGCCAGCAGCGGGGCGGAGGTAAACACCGGGGAGCTGTTTTTT.

This sequence joins TRBV5-1 and TRBJ2-1; 8 positions match TRBD2. The ends lost 8 bases at V and 8 bases at J; junction bases unmatched: 15. The CDR3 runs to 15 residues. Looked up from germline, CDR1 is SGHRS and CDR2 is YFSETQ. This CDR3 is CASSAGTRSFDEQFF. The CDR3 nucleotides are TGCGCCAGTTCCGCCGGGACTAGGTCGTTCGATGAGCAGTTCTTC.

This rearrangement joins TRBV5-5 to TRBJ2-3; the D is unclear. With 6 bases removed from V and 2 bases from J, the gap between germline ends came to 13 bases. Germline CDR1 is SGHKS and CDR2 is YYEKEE (reference sequence). This CDR3 has 14 amino acids. The CDR3 spells CASNPLGITDTQYF. In DNA, the CDR3 is TGTGCCAGCAACCCTCTAGGGATCACAGATACGCAGTATTTT.